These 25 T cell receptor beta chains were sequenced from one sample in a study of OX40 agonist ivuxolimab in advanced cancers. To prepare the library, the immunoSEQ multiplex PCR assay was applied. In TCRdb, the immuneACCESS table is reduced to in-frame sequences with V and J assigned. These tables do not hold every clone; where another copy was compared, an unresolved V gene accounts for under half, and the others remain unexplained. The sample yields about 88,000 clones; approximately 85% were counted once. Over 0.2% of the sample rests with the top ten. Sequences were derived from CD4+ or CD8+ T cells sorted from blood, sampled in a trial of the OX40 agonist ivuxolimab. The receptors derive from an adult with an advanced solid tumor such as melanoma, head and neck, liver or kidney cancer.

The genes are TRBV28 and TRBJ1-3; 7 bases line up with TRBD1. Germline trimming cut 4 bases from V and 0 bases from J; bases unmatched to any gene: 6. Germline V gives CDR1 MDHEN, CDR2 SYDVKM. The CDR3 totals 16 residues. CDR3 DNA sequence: TGTGCCAGCAGTTCAAGGACAGGACGCTCTGGAAACACCATATATTTT. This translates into CASSSRTGRSGNTIYF.

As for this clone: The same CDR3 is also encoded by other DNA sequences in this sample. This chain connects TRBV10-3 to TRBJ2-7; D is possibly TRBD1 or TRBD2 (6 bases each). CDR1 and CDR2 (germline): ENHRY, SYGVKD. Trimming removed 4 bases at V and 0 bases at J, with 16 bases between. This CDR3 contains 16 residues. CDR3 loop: CAISVFAQGGSYEQYF. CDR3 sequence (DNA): TGTGCCATCAGTGTTTTCGCACAGGGAGGCTCCTACGAGCAGTACTTC.

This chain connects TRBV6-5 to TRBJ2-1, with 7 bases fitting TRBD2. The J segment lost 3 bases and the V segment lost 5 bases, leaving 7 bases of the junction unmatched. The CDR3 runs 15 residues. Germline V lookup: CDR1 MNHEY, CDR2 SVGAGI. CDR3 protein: CASSPETSSYNEQFF. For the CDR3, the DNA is TGTGCCAGCAGTCCCGAGACTAGCAGCTACAATGAGCAGTTCTTC.

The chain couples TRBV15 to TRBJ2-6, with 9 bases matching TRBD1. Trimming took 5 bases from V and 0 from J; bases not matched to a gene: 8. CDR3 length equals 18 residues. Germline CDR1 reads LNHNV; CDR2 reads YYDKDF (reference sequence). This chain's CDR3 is CATSDLGDRVSGANVLTF. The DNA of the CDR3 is TGTGCCACCAGCGACCTAGGGGACAGGGTCTCTGGGGCCAACGTCCTGACTTTC.

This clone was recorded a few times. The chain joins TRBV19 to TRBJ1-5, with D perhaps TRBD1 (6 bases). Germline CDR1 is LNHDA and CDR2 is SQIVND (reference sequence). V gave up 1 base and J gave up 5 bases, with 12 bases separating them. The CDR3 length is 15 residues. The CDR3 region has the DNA TGTGCCAGTAGTATAGCGGGGAAGGGGGATCAGCCCCAGCATTTT. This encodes CASSIAGKGDQPQHF. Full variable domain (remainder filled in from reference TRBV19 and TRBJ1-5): DGGITQSPKYLFRKEGQNVTLSCEQNLNHDAMYWYRQDPGQGLRLIYYSQIVNDFQKGDIAEGYSVSREKKESFPLTVTSAQKNPTAFYLCASSIAGKGDQPQHFGDGTRLSIL.

The DNA of the CDR3 is TGTGCCAGCAGGACGGGGGGGGCCGAATTTCCTTATGGCTACACCTTC. This gives the protein CASRTGGAEFPYGYTF. V usage is TRBV28 and J usage is TRBJ1-2, with D possibly TRBD1 on 6 matching bases. The CDR3 contains 16 residues. V was cut by 6 bases and J by 5 bases, with 22 bases left in between. Germline CDR1 MDHEN, CDR2 SYDVKM.

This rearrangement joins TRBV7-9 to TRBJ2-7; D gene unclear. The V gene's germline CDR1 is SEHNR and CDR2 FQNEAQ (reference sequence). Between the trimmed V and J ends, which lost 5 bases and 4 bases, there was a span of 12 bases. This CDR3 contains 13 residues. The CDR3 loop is CASSRDLGYEQYF. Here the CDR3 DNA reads TGTGCCAGCAGCAGAGACTTGGGGTACGAGCAGTACTTC.

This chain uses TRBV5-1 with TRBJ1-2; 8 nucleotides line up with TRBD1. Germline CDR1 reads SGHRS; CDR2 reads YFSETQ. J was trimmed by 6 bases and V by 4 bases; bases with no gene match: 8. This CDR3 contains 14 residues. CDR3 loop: CASSPPATGDGYTF. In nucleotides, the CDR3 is TGCGCCAGCAGCCCCCCAGCGACAGGGGATGGCTACACCTTC.

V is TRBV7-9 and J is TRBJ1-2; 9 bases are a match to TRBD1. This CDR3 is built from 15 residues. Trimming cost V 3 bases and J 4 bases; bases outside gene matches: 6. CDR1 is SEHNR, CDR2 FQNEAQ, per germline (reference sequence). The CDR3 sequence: CASSFFGQGSYGYTF. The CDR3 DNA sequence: TGTGCCAGCAGCTTCTTTGGACAGGGGTCCTATGGCTACACCTTC.

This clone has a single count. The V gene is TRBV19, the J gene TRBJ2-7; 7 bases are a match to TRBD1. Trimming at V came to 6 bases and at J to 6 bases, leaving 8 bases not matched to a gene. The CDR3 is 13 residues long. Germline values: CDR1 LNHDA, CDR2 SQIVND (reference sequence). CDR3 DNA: TGTGCCAGTAGCCGACAGGGACGGGGCGAGCAGTACTTC. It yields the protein CASSRQGRGEQYF. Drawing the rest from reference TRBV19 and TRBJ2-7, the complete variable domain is DGGITQSPKYLFRKEGQNVTLSCEQNLNHDAMYWYRQDPGQGLRLIYYSQIVNDFQKGDIAEGYSVSREKKESFPLTVTSAQKNPTAFYLCASSRQGRGEQYFGPGTRLTVT.

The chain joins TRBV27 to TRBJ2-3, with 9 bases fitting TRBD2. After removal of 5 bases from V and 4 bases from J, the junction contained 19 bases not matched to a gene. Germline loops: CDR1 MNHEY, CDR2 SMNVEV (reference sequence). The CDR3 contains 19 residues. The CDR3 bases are TGTGCCAGCAGTCTACGACAAAACTATGTAGCGGGAGTTTCAGATACGCAGTATTTT. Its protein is CASSLRQNYVAGVSDTQYF.

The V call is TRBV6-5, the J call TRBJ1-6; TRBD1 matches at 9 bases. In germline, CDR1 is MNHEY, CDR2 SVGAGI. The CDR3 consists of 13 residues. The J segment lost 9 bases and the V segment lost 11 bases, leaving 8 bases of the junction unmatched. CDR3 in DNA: TGTGCCGGACGGACAGGGGAGTTTTCACCCCTCCACTTT. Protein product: CAGRTGEFSPLHF.

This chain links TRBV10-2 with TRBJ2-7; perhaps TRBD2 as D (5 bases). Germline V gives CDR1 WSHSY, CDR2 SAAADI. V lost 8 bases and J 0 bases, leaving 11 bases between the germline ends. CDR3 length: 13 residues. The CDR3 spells CASLPTSSYEQYF. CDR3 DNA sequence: TGCGCCAGCCTGCCTACTAGCTCCTACGAGCAGTACTTC.

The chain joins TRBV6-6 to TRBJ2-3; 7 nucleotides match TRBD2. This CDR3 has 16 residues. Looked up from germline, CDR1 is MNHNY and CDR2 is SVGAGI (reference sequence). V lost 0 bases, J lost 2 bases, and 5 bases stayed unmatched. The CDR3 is CASSYSHGGNTDTQYF. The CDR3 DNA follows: TGTGCCAGCAGTTACTCGCACGGGGGGAACACAGATACGCAGTATTTT.

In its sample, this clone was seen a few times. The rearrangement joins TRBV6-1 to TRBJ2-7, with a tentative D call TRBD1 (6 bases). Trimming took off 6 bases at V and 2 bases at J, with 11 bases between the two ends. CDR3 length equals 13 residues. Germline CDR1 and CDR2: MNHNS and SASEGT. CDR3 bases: TGTGCCAGCAGAAAAGGGACAACCTACGAGCAGTACGTC. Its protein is CASRKGTTYEQYV.

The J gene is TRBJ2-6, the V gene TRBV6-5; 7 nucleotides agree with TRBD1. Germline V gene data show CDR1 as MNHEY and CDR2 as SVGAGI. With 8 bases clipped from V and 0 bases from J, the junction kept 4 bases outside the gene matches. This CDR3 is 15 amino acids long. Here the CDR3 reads CASGTAPSGANVLTF. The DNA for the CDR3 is TGTGCCAGCGGGACAGCTCCCTCTGGGGCCAACGTCCTGACTTTC.

The CDR3 loop reads CASSPRSGEVEQYF. The CDR3 bases are TGTGCCAGCAGCCCTCGCTCGGGAGAGGTGGAGCAGTACTTC. V usage is TRBV7-8 and J usage is TRBJ2-7, with D perhaps TRBD2 (6 bases). V lost 5 bases and J 7 bases, leaving 18 bases between the germline ends. This CDR3 contains 14 residues. Germline CDR1 reads SGHVS; CDR2 reads FQNEAQ.

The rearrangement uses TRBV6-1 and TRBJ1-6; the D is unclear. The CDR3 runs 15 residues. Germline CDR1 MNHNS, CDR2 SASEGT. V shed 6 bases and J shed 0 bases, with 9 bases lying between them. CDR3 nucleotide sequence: TGTGCCAGCAGGGGAGTGAACTCCTATAATTCACCCCTCCACTTT. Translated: CASRGVNSYNSPLHF.

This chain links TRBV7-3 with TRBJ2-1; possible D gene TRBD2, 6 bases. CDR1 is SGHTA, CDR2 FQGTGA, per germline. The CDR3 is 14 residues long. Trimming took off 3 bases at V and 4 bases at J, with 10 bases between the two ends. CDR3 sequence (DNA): TGTGCCAGCAGCTTGACGGGAGTATACAATGAGCAGTTCTTC. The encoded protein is CASSLTGVYNEQFF.

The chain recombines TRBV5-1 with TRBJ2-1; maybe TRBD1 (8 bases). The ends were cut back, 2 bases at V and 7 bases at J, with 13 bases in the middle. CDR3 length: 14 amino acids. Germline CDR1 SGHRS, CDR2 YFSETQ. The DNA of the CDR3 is TGCGCCAGCAGCTTACAGGGGGGGTTGAATGAGCAGTTCTTC. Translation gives CASSLQGGLNEQFF.

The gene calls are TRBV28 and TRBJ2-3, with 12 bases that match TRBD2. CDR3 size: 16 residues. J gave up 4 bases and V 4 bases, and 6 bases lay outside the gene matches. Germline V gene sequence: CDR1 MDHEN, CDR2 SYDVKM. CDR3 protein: CASSSSSGGGSDTQYF. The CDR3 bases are TGTGCCAGCAGTTCGTCTAGCGGGGGGGGATCAGATACGCAGTATTTT.

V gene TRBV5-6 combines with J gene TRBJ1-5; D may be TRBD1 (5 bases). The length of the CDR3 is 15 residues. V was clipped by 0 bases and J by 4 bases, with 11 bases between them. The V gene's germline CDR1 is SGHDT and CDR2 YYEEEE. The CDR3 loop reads CASSLVRQGNQPQHF. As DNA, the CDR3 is TGTGCCAGCAGCTTGGTTAGGCAGGGTAATCAGCCCCAGCATTTT.

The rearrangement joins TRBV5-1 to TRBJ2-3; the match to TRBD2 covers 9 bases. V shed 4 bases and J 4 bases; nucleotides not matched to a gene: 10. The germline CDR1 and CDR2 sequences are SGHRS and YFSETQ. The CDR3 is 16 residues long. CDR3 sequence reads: CASSSQPGLAADTQYF. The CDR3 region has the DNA TGCGCCAGCAGCAGCCAGCCGGGACTAGCAGCAGATACGCAGTATTTT.

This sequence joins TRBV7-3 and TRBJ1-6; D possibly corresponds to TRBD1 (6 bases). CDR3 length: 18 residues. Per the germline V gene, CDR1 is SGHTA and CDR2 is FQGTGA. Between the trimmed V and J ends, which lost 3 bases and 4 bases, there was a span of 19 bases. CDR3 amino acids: CASSFLPAGAIYNSPLHF. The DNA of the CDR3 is TGTGCCAGCAGCTTTCTTCCGGCAGGGGCGATTTATAATTCACCCCTCCACTTT.

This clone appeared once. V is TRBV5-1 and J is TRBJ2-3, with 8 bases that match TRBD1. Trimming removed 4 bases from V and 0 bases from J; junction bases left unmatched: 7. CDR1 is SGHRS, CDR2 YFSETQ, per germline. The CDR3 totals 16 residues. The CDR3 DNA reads TGCGCCAGCAGCGATTGGACAGGGTTTAGCACAGATACGCAGTATTTT. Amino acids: CASSDWTGFSTDTQYF.